This TCR beta chain comes out of a study of regulatory T cells in long-lasting Graves disease. The germline V gene has CDR1 MNHEY and CDR2 SMNVEV (reference sequence). The CDR3 runs 13 residues. The V gene end was trimmed by 5 bases and the J gene end by 6 bases; junction bases not matched to a gene: 6. Relying on iRepertoire HTBI primers and Arm-PCR of CDR3 regions, the team built TCR beta libraries. TCRdb analysed the multiplex PCR reads with MiXCR anew, one entry per CDR3 protein. The data contain approximately 560,000 distinct CDR3 sequences, around 15% of them seen just once; the ten biggest clones take up approximately 12%. Ten or more counts support this clonotype. The antigen is not known. Points from the study as a whole: Persistent disease was associated with favored TRBV28 usage and with favored use of TRBJ1-2 and TRBJ2-5.

Time point defined: newly diagnosed GD, antithyroid drugs for less than 3 months. Following extraction of RNA from PBMCs, that RNA was used to make the TCR library. The same data also contributed to another study, on T cells in Graves' hyperthyroidism and ophthalmopathy. This second report adds: Within blood appeared most thyroid clonotypes that had expanded above 0.001.

Specimen: peripheral blood mononuclear cells (PBMCs), collected at new diagnosis, from a patient treated with antithyroid drugs. The origin of this receptor is a man between 18 and 29 years old with Graves disease. The J gene is TRBJ1-1, the V gene TRBV27; TRBD1 agrees at 7 bases. DNA of the CDR3: TGTGCCAGCAGTCTCAGGGGGGGGGCTGAAGCTTTCTTT. Its translation: CASSLRGGAEAFF.